Listed below are T cell receptor beta chains from one sample, sequenced in a study of memory CD4+ T cells and cytomegalovirus serostatus. Assay: immunoSEQ multiplex PCR; the TCRdb copy retains only in-frame clones and omits some. In the table there are under 80,000 clones, 75% to 90% of which are singletons. Specimen: memory CD4+ T cells from blood. These receptors all come from an adult in good health and CMV-seronegative. Both conserved end residues are part of each CDR3. D genes are given only for firm matches. Expanded clones get a size class; other rows say once, few or many, or leave the size out.

V,D,J,size,CDR3,DNA
TRBV7-9,TRBD1,TRBJ1-2,-,CASSRHLPGQGYGYTF,TGTGCCAGCAGTCGACACCTACCGGGACAGGGATATGGCTACACCTTC
TRBV5-1,-,TRBJ1-3,-,CASSSGLGGGNTIYF,TGCGCCAGCAGCTCGGGGCTCGGCGGTGGAAACACCATATATTTT
TRBV7-2,TRBD1,TRBJ1-1,-,CASSLGLGQGSTEAFF,TGTGCCAGCAGCTTAGGGTTGGGACAGGGATCCACTGAAGCTTTCTTT
TRBV28,-,TRBJ2-7,-,CASRKGGTKAYEQYF,TGTGCCAGCAGGAAAGGGGGGACAAAAGCCTACGAGCAGTACTTC
TRBV6-1,-,TRBJ1-5,-,CASSGSYAAENQPQHF,TGTGCCAGCAGTGGATCCTACGCGGCAGAAAATCAGCCCCAGCATTTT
TRBV5-6,TRBD1,TRBJ1-2,-,CASSGTGKGVYGYTF,TGTGCCAGCAGCGGGACAGGGAAAGGGGTCTATGGCTACACCTTC
TRBV11-1,-,TRBJ2-7,-,CASSLQGQGGYEQYF,TGTGCCAGCAGCTTACAGGGTCAGGGCGGCTACGAGCAGTACTTC
TRBV14,-,TRBJ2-1,-,CASSQDGDPRDEQFF,TGTGCCAGCAGCCAAGACGGGGACCCCCGCGATGAGCAGTTCTTC
TRBV9,-,TRBJ2-6,-,CASSGPVGGSSGANVLTF,TGTGCCAGCAGCGGACCCGTAGGGGGTAGCTCTGGGGCCAACGTCCTGACTTTC
TRBV15,TRBD1,TRBJ2-7,-,CASGDRDPYEQYF,TGTGCCTCGGGGGACAGGGACCCCTACGAGCAGTACTTC
TRBV2,TRBD2,TRBJ2-4,-,CASSESSGRVGNIQYF,TGTGCCAGCAGTGAGTCTAGCGGGAGAGTGGGAAACATTCAGTACTTC
TRBV5-1,TRBD2,TRBJ2-1,-,CASSLEGLPRNEQFF,TGCGCCAGCAGCTTGGAGGGACTACCACGGAATGAGCAGTTCTTC
TRBV18,-,TRBJ2-2,-,CASSPRGQVNTGELFF,TGTGCCAGCTCACCCCGCGGGCAGGTGAACACCGGGGAGCTGTTTTTT
TRBV7-3,-,TRBJ1-1,once,CASSLTTDTEAFF,TGTGCCAGCAGCCTAACGACAGATACTGAAGCTTTCTTT
TRBV5-4,TRBD2,TRBJ2-5,few,CASSLWGGQETQYF,TGTGCCAGCAGCTTGTGGGGGGGCCAAGAGACCCAGTACTTC
TRBV2,TRBD2,TRBJ2-1,-,CASSGTSGHNEQFF,TGTGCCAGCAGTGGCACTAGCGGACACAATGAGCAGTTCTTC